This T cell receptor (beta chain) stems from a study of beta chain features in type 1 diabetes. This clone was seen only a few times. What it binds is unknown. The whole isolated RNA underwent reverse transcription, so sequencing captured expressed TCRB transcripts. Libraries were prepared by immunoSEQ multiplex PCR; TCRdb keeps only in-frame clonotypes and omits some of them. The sample has more than 550,000 clones, over 11% seen once. Findings and caveats of the study: Patients' naive, central memory and Treg TCRB repertoires seemed closer to one another than those of healthy donors. Among patients with Type 1 diabetes, TCRB CDR3s were moderately but significantly shorter in every one of the four CD4+ subsets. More deletions and fewer insertions at VDJ junctions were found in patients with type 1 diabetes.

CDR1 SEHNR and CDR2 FQNEAQ come from the germline V gene (reference sequence). The CDR3 length is 18 residues. V lost 0 bases and J lost 1, with 18 bases in between. Staining for CD45RO/CCR7/CD25/CD127/CD95/CD27 allowed sorting of CD4+ naive, central memory, regulatory and stem cell-like memory cells. Purities in excess of 95% were seen in all sorted populations. The gene calls are TRBV7-9 and TRBJ2-5, with D perhaps being TRBD1 or TRBD2 (6 bases each). Sequenced sample: naive CD4+ T cells from blood. The sequence was collected from a man between 18 and 35 years old with type 1 diabetes. The CDR3 nucleotides are TGTGCCAGCAGCTTAGCGAAAGGGGGAGGCATCTTCCAAGAGACCCAGTACTTC. Translation gives CASSLAKGGGIFQETQYF.